These T cell receptor beta chains were read from a single sample in a study of post-analysis software for immune sequencing data. Each CDR3 protein gets one entry after TCRdb re-called the PCR reads with MiXCR. Counted here are some 800,000 distinct CDR3 sequences, around 45% occurring once; the ten biggest clones make up roughly 4.4%. The sequenced sample consisted of blood. The receptors derive from a girl aged 10 to 17 with multiple sclerosis. Each CDR3 is given with its conserved first and last residue. The order of the fields is CDR3 protein, CDR3 DNA, clone size, V gene, J gene, D gene. D genes are given only for firm matches. Expanded clones are given a class, and other clones once, few, many or no size at all.

CASGRTQYF	TGTGCCAGCGGTAGGACCCAGTACTTC	few	TRBV28	TRBJ2-5	-
CASSGKDTQYF	TGCGCCAGCAGTGGTAAGGATACGCAGTATTTT	-	TRBV10-2	TRBJ2-3	-
CASSLGHSLNYEQYF	TGTGCCAGCAGTTTAGGTCACTCCCTCAACTACGAGCAGTACTTC	-	TRBV12-3/TRBV12-4	TRBJ2-7	-
CASRWTGDQETQYF	TGTGCCAGCAGGTGGACAGGGGACCAAGAGACCCAGTACTTC	few	TRBV12-3/TRBV12-4	TRBJ2-5	TRBD1
CASSYSANEQFF	TGTGCCAGCAGTTACTCCGCCAATGAGCAGTTCTTC	few	TRBV6-5	TRBJ2-1	-
CASSPSPGYTGELFF	TGTGCCAGCAGCCCCTCTCCGGGGTACACCGGGGAGCTGTTTTTT	once	TRBV6-5	TRBJ2-2	-
CSADRAGGPTDTQYF	TGCAGTGCGGATAGAGCGGGAGGGCCGACAGATACGCAGTATTTT	-	TRBV20-1	TRBJ2-3	TRBD2
CSASTGGSSNEQFF	TGCAGTGCCTCCACCGGCGGTAGCAGCAATGAGCAGTTCTTC	-	TRBV20-1	TRBJ2-1	-
CASSWGGRTYGQYF	TGTGCCAGCAGCTGGGGAGGGCGCACCTACGGGCAGTACTTC	-	TRBV7-9	TRBJ2-7	TRBD2
CASSQVGGLVNEQYF	TGTGCCAGCAGCCAAGTGGGGGGGTTGGTCAATGAGCAGTACTTC	-	TRBV3-1	TRBJ2-5	TRBD2
CSVRRRTSGRLEQYF	TGCAGCGTTCGACGGAGGACTAGCGGGAGGTTGGAGCAGTACTTC	-	TRBV29-1	TRBJ2-5	TRBD2
CASNHGGTSYEQYF	TGTGCCAGCAACCACGGGGGGACCTCCTACGAGCAGTACTTC	few	TRBV6-2/TRBV6-3	TRBJ2-7	TRBD2
CSARDWVAGGIYNEQFF	TGCAGTGCTAGAGATTGGGTAGCGGGAGGGATCTACAATGAGCAGTTCTTC	-	TRBV20-1	TRBJ2-1	TRBD2
CASNFGGYEQYF	TGTGCCAGCAACTTTGGAGGGTACGAGCAGTACTTC	few	TRBV7-9	TRBJ2-7	-
CASSSDANEQYF	TGTGCCAGCAGTTCTGACGCCAACGAGCAGTACTTC	-	TRBV27	TRBJ2-7	-
CASSSQTETQYF	TGTGCCAGCAGTTCACAAACGGAGACCCAGTACTTC	-	TRBV12-3/TRBV12-4	TRBJ2-5	-
CASRHPTGTNTGELFF	TGTGCCAGCAGGCATCCGACCGGAACGAACACCGGGGAGCTGTTTTTT	-	TRBV12-3/TRBV12-4	TRBJ2-2	-
CGVGAASYEQYF	TGTGGGGTTGGGGCGGCCTCCTACGAGCAGTACTTC	-	TRBV6-1	TRBJ2-7	-
CASSIGTSGRNNEQFF	TGCGCCAGCAGCATAGGGACTAGCGGGAGAAACAATGAGCAGTTCTTC	few	TRBV5-1	TRBJ2-1	TRBD2
CSAEGPSGEQYF	TGCAGTGCTGAAGGACCGAGTGGTGAGCAGTACTTC	-	TRBV20-1	TRBJ2-7	-
CASSYHGGRGFPPHF	TGTGCCAGCAGCTATCACGGGGGCAGGGGATTCCCGCCGCATTTT	-	TRBV7-2	TRBJ1-5	-
CAISDSGGTGVNQPQHF	TGTGCCATCAGTGACTCGGGCGGGACAGGGGTCAATCAGCCCCAGCATTTT	once	TRBV10-3	TRBJ1-5	TRBD1
CASSPHRGGPSYEQYF	TGTGCCAGCAGCCCACACAGGGGGGGGCCTTCCTACGAGCAGTACTTC	-	TRBV4-2	TRBJ2-7	-
CASSPGTTNGYTF	TGTGCCAGCAGCCCCGGGACAACAAATGGCTACACCTTC	-	TRBV9	TRBJ1-2	-
CASSQVISGGYGYTF	TGCGCCAGCAGCCAAGTAATAAGCGGGGGCTACGGCTACACCTTC	few	TRBV4-3	TRBJ1-2	-
CASSPNRGARNEQFF	TGTGCCAGCAGCCCAAACAGGGGCGCAAGGAATGAGCAGTTCTTC	-	TRBV11-2	TRBJ2-1	TRBD1
CASSQDGPRGETQYF	TGCGCCAGCAGCCAAGATGGGCCGCGCGGGGAGACCCAGTACTTC	-	TRBV4-1	TRBJ2-5	-
CASALDPGRNEQFF	TGTGCTAGTGCTCTCGATCCAGGGCGAAATGAGCAGTTCTTC	few	TRBV12-5	TRBJ2-1	-
CASSQDRGSNQPQHF	TGTGCCAGCAGCCAGGACAGGGGTAGCAATCAGCCCCAGCATTTT	many	TRBV4-3	TRBJ1-5	TRBD1
CASSSSRTGPYGYTF	TGTGCCAGCAGTTCATCCAGGACAGGCCCTTATGGCTACACCTTC	few	TRBV27	TRBJ1-2	TRBD1
CSVAQGALADTQYF	TGCAGCGTGGCCCAGGGGGCGTTGGCAGATACGCAGTATTTT	many	TRBV29-1	TRBJ2-3	TRBD1
CASSFGTSESAYNEQFF	TGTGCCAGCAGCTTCGGGACTAGCGAAAGTGCCTACAATGAGCAGTTCTTC	-	TRBV7-9	TRBJ2-1	TRBD2
CASSLWGHEQYF	TGTGCCAGCAGTTTATGGGGCCACGAGCAGTACTTC	few	TRBV28	TRBJ2-7	-
CASSPDPGTSGRVRYNEQFF	TGTGCCAGCAGCCCCGACCCAGGGACTAGCGGGAGGGTTCGCTACAATGAGCAGTTCTTC	-	TRBV12-3/TRBV12-4	TRBJ2-1	TRBD2
CAIREDSHQETQYF	TGTGCCATCAGGGAGGACAGTCACCAAGAGACCCAGTACTTC	-	TRBV10-3	TRBJ2-5	-
CASSPGVGLETQYF	TGTGCCAGCAGCCCAGGGGTGGGGCTAGAGACCCAGTACTTC	-	TRBV12-3/TRBV12-4	TRBJ2-5	-
CASLRRLDKGFADTQYF	TGTGCTAGTCTTCGCCGATTGGACAAGGGCTTCGCAGATACGCAGTATTTT	-	TRBV12-5	TRBJ2-3	-
CATSDRRLGDTQYF	TGTGCCACCAGTGATCGCAGGCTAGGAGATACGCAGTATTTT	-	TRBV24-1	TRBJ2-3	-
CASSLPAYEQYF	TGTGCCAGCAGTTTGCCGGCCTACGAGCAGTACTTC	few	TRBV12-3/TRBV12-4	TRBJ2-7	-
CASSPSGTGNGYTF	TGTGCCAGCAGTCCATCCGGGACAGGGAATGGCTACACCTTC	few	TRBV6-5	TRBJ1-2	TRBD1
CSARIIFVDRGEVNEQFF	TGCAGTGCTAGAATCATTTTCGTCGACAGGGGAGAGGTCAATGAGCAGTTCTTC	many	TRBV20-1	TRBJ2-1	TRBD1
CASSEGVKETQYF	TGTGCCAGCAGTGAAGGGGTGAAGGAGACCCAGTACTTC	few	TRBV6-1	TRBJ2-5	-
CSANPSDQETQYF	TGCAGTGCTAATCCTAGCGACCAAGAGACCCAGTACTTC	-	TRBV20-1	TRBJ2-5	-
CASSSPDRQLYF	TGTGCCAGCAGTTCCCCCGACAGACAGCTGTACTTC	-	TRBV6-6	TRBJ2-7	-
CSVEGVIYERETQYF	TGCAGCGTTGAAGGGGTAATATATGAGAGAGAGACCCAGTACTTC	-	TRBV29-1	TRBJ2-5	-
CASSYWGTASNQPQHF	TGTGCCAGCAGCTACTGGGGGACAGCTAGCAATCAGCCCCAGCATTTT	-	TRBV7-3	TRBJ1-5	TRBD1
CSVAGARGTGGNEQYF	TGCAGCGTTGCAGGCGCTCGGGGGACAGGGGGCAACGAGCAGTACTTC	-	TRBV29-1	TRBJ2-7	TRBD1
CASSHPSSPLMGQHGSGANVLTF	TGTGCCAGCAGCCACCCAAGTTCTCCCTTGATGGGCCAACACGGCTCTGGGGCCAACGTCCTGACTTTC	-	TRBV27	TRBJ2-6	-
CASSLGHRGGTQYF	TGTGCCAGCAGTTTAGGCCACAGGGGTGGGACCCAGTACTTC	-	TRBV12-3/TRBV12-4	TRBJ2-5	TRBD1
CASSVGGSNQPQHF	TGTGCCAGCAGCGTAGGCGGGAGCAATCAGCCCCAGCATTTT	many	TRBV9	TRBJ1-5	-
CSASPRDRGYEQYF	TGCAGTGCCTCACCCCGGGACCGAGGCTACGAGCAGTACTTC	few	TRBV20-1	TRBJ2-7	-
CASRLAGAYNEQFF	TGTGCCAGTAGACTAGCGGGAGCGTACAATGAGCAGTTCTTC	-	TRBV27	TRBJ2-1	TRBD2
CSVEGGPWGYTF	TGCAGCGTTGAGGGGGGGCCATGGGGCTACACCTTC	-	TRBV29-1	TRBJ1-2	-
CSARGPQPGHFYEQYF	TGCAGTGCTAGAGGGCCGCAACCGGGACACTTCTACGAGCAGTACTTC	-	TRBV20-1	TRBJ2-7	-
CASSSQVSNTEAFF	TGTGCCAGCAGCTCACAGGTTTCGAACACTGAAGCTTTCTTT	few	TRBV7-9	TRBJ1-1	-
CASSHVTDSYEQYF	TGTGCCAGCAGCCACGTCACCGATTCCTACGAGCAGTACTTC	few	TRBV7-8	TRBJ2-7	-
CASSFGAYTQYF	TGTGCCAGCAGTTTTGGGGCGTATACGCAGTATTTT	-	TRBV28	TRBJ2-3	-
CSASRGDSYEQYF	TGCAGTGCTAGTAGGGGAGACAGCTACGAGCAGTACTTC	-	TRBV20-1	TRBJ2-7	-